This T cell receptor beta chain was found in a study of control samples from healthy donors and cancer patients. The V and J ends lost 7 bases and 3 bases respectively, with 13 bases between them. The CDR3 runs to 14 residues. Germline V lookup: CDR1 MDHEN, CDR2 SYDVKM. The protocol was immunoSEQ multiplex PCR, while the TCRdb copy is restricted to in-frame clones and leaves out a portion. Here the sample spans 350,000 to 450,000 clones, 80% to 95% being singletons. This clone appeared a single time. The clonotype originates from a middle-aged man with head and neck cancer. The rearrangement joins TRBV28 to TRBJ2-1, with a tentative D call TRBD2 (6 bases). Input material: PBMCs. The CDR3 nucleotides read TGTGCCAGCACGCAGGGTAGCGGCTACAATGAGCAGTTCTTC. Translated, it gives CASTQGSGYNEQFF.